The next 20 T cell receptor beta chains were all read from a single sample in a study of cytomegalovirus exposure and HLA in healthy donors. 13 Jbeta primers and 60 Vbeta primers were used for the PCR. Using immunoSEQ multiplex PCR, the repertoire was profiled, and TCRdb retains in-frame clones only, with some absent. The sample lists some 120,000 clones; around 74% were seen once. Sequencing was carried out using PBMCs. The origin of the receptors is a woman aged 45 to 65 in good health and CMV-seropositive.

This chain links TRBV18 with TRBJ2-2; 10 bases map to TRBD1. The trim removed 6 bases at V and 6 bases at J, leaving 7 bases unmatched. Per germline, CDR1 KGHSH and CDR2 LQKENI. The CDR3 covers 15 residues. The CDR3 coding sequence is TGTGCCAGCTCCCTCGTCGGGACAGGGGCCGGGGAGCTGTTTTTT. This sequence encodes CASSLVGTGAGELFF.

The chain has TRBV5-8 and TRBJ1-5; D not resolved. V was cut by 5 bases and J by 5 bases, with 17 bases left in between. Germline lookup yields CDR1 SGHTS and CDR2 YDEGEE. This CDR3 is built from 15 residues. CDR3 DNA sequence: TGTGCCAGCAGTTCGATGGGCTACCAAGATCAGCCCCAGCATTTT. It specifies CASSSMGYQDQPQHF.

This clone was seen just once. The rearrangement uses TRBV15 and TRBJ1-4, with TRBD1 matching over 7 bases. This CDR3 region has 18 residues. CDR1 LNHNV and CDR2 YYDKDF come from the germline V gene (reference sequence). V was pared by 6 bases and J by 6 bases, with 19 bases of the junction left unmatched. The CDR3 region is CATRRRQGRRLGDEKLFF. For the CDR3, the DNA is TGTGCCACCAGGCGCAGACAGGGAAGAAGGTTAGGGGATGAAAAACTGTTTTTT.

The CDR3 nucleotides are TGCAGCGTTGGGCTGGGGCACACTGAAGCTTTCTTT. Its protein product is CSVGLGHTEAFF. The V and J genes are TRBV29-1 and TRBJ1-1; D possibly corresponds to TRBD1 (5 bases). The ends were cut back, 4 bases at V and 3 bases at J, with 9 bases in the middle. This CDR3 is built from 12 residues. CDR1 is SQVTM, CDR2 ANQGSEA, per germline. Using reference TRBV29-1 and TRBJ1-1 for the parts outside the CDR3, the full variable domain is SAVISQKPSRDICQRGTSLTIQCQVDSQVTMMFWYRQQPGQSLTLIATANQGSEATYESGFVIDKFPISRPNLTFSTLTVSNMSPEDSSIYLCSVGLGHTEAFFGQGTRLTVV.

The rearrangement links TRBV5-4 to TRBJ2-7, with 8 bases identical to TRBD1. The CDR3 totals 14 residues. V was clipped by 4 bases and J by 3 bases; unmatched bases: 6. The germline V gene has CDR1 SGHNT and CDR2 YYREEE (reference sequence). This CDR3 reads CASSVTTGGYEQYF. The DNA of the CDR3 is TGTGCCAGCAGCGTGACAACAGGGGGCTACGAGCAGTACTTC.

J is TRBJ1-2 and V is TRBV7-2; the match to TRBD1 covers 7 bases. V trimming: 7 bases; J trimming: 3 bases; junction bases outside the gene matches: 8. Germline CDR1 is SGHTA and CDR2 is FQGNSA. CDR3 size: 14 residues. CDR3 nucleotide sequence: TGTGCCAGCATCCTCGGGCAGGGGGACTATGGCTACACCTTC. This gives the protein CASILGQGDYGYTF. Full variable domain (missing parts from reference TRBV7-2 and TRBJ1-2): GAGVSQSPSNKVTEKGKDVELRCDPISGHTALYWYRQSLGQGLEFLIYFQGNSAPDKSGLPSDRFSAERTGGSVSTLTIQRTQQEDSAVYLCASILGQGDYGYTFGSGTRLTVV.

This clone was found many times. This CDR3 is CASYSLISGNTIYF. CDR3 coding DNA: TGTGCCAGCTACTCCCTGATCTCTGGAAACACCATATATTTT. This sequence joins TRBV18 and TRBJ1-3; D is ambiguous. The CDR3 runs 14 residues. The V and J ends lost 7 bases and 0 bases respectively, with 10 bases between them. CDR1 is KGHSH, CDR2 LQKENI, per germline.

The V gene is TRBV2, the J gene TRBJ2-7, with 8 bases aligning to TRBD1. J lost 6 bases, V lost 6 bases, and 10 bases had no gene match. CDR1 and CDR2 from the germline V gene are SNHLY and FYNNEI. The CDR3 covers 14 residues. This CDR3 reads CASRVDRGIPEQYF. The DNA of the CDR3 is TGTGCCAGCAGAGTCGACAGGGGAATCCCCGAGCAGTACTTC.

Only a few counts were recorded for this clone. The chain combines TRBV14 with TRBJ2-6; D remains unclear. There are 15 residues in the CDR3. CDR1 SGHDN and CDR2 FVKESK come from the germline V gene. V was clipped by 3 bases and J by 2 bases, with 8 bases between them. CDR3 residues: CASSHEAPGANVLTF. The DNA for the CDR3 is TGTGCCAGCAGCCATGAGGCCCCTGGGGCCAACGTCCTGACTTTC.

The V gene is TRBV12-5, the J gene TRBJ2-3, with 10 bases lining up with TRBD2. Germline lookup yields CDR1 LGHNT and CDR2 FRNRAP. The length of the CDR3 is 15 residues. Unmatched junction bases numbered 4, after V lost 5 bases and J lost 2 bases. CDR3 DNA sequence: TGTGCTAGTGGTCATAGCGGGGGGCACACAGATACGCAGTATTTT. Amino acid sequence: CASGHSGGHTDTQYF.

The chain carries TRBV19 and TRBJ1-5; D might be TRBD1 (5 bases). Per germline, CDR1 LNHDA and CDR2 SQIVND (reference sequence). There are 15 residues in the CDR3. V dropped 7 bases and J dropped 6 bases, with 19 bases sitting between them. CDR3 amino acids: CASTSPGGSGQPQHF. The CDR3 DNA follows: TGTGCCAGTACCTCCCCGGGGGGGTCGGGTCAGCCCCAGCATTTT. Using reference TRBV19 and TRBJ1-5 for the parts outside the CDR3, the full variable domain is DGGITQSPKYLFRKEGQNVTLSCEQNLNHDAMYWYRQDPGQGLRLIYYSQIVNDFQKGDIAEGYSVSREKKESFPLTVTSAQKNPTAFYLCASTSPGGSGQPQHFGDGTRLSIL.

V gene TRBV10-3 combines with J gene TRBJ1-6; 9 positions agree with TRBD1. The CDR3 contains 14 residues. Germline CDR1 reads ENHRY; CDR2 reads SYGVKD. V shed 7 bases and J 7 bases; nucleotides not matched to a gene: 5. CDR3 region: CAITDGQGNSPLHF. The CDR3 coding sequence is TGTGCCATCACCGACGGACAGGGGAATTCACCCCTCCACTTT.

This clone was seen more than once but under ten times. The chain couples TRBV19 to TRBJ2-7; 7 nucleotides agree with TRBD1. V lost 6 bases to trimming and J lost 1 base; unmatched junction nucleotides: 9. From germline, CDR1 is LNHDA and CDR2 SQIVND (reference sequence). CDR3 length equals 15 residues. CDR3 amino acids: CASRYRGHPSYEQYF. The CDR3 DNA is TGTGCCAGTAGGTACAGGGGCCACCCTTCCTACGAGCAGTACTTC.

The rearrangement joins TRBV7-9 to TRBJ2-3; D is uncertain. Trimming pared 2 bases from V and 5 bases from J, leaving 14 bases between. The CDR3 covers 15 residues. Germline lookup yields CDR1 SEHNR and CDR2 FQNEAQ (reference sequence). The CDR3 coding sequence is TGTGCCAGCAGCTTATCAACTACCCAAGGAGATACGCAGTATTTT. Its translation: CASSLSTTQGDTQYF.

The chain links TRBV2 to TRBJ2-5; TRBD2 is a possible D gene (6 bases). The CDR3 has 10 amino acids. Trimming cost V 8 bases and J 5 bases, with 6 bases left between them. Germline lookup yields CDR1 SNHLY and CDR2 FYNNEI. The CDR3 is CASGGETQYF. CDR3 nucleotide sequence: TGTGCCAGCGGGGGGGAGACCCAGTACTTC.

The chain uses TRBV18 and TRBJ1-5, with D possibly TRBD1 on 6 matching bases. Germline-derived CDR1 and CDR2 are KGHSH and LQKENI. The CDR3 extends over 13 amino acids. V lost 5 bases and J 6 bases, leaving 11 bases between the germline ends. CDR3 loop: CASSEQGGQPQHF. The CDR3, as DNA: TGTGCCAGCTCAGAACAGGGCGGTCAGCCCCAGCATTTT.

This chain uses TRBV2 with TRBJ1-4, with TRBD1 matching over 8 bases. Germline V CDR1 and CDR2: SNHLY, FYNNEI. The CDR3 extends over 15 amino acids. Unmatched junction bases numbered 3, after V lost 0 bases and J lost 6 bases. The CDR3 here is CASSEAEDRDEKLFF. The CDR3 nucleotides are TGTGCCAGCAGTGAAGCGGAGGACAGGGATGAAAAACTGTTTTTT.

The rearrangement links TRBV30 to TRBJ1-1; tentatively, D is TRBD1 (5 bases). V was cut by 4 bases and J by 5 bases, with 14 bases left in between. Germline V CDR1 and CDR2: GTSNPN, SVGIG (reference sequence). This CDR3 contains 13 residues. The CDR3 sequence: CAWNTRGGTEAFF. CDR3 nucleotides: TGTGCCTGGAATACAAGGGGCGGTACTGAAGCTTTCTTT.

The rearrangement joins TRBV4-2 to TRBJ2-5; maybe TRBD1 (5 bases). The CDR3 is 16 amino acids. V was cut by 0 bases and J by 0 bases, with 11 bases left in between. CDR1 LGHNA and CDR2 YNFKEQ come from the germline V gene. The CDR3 DNA reads TGTGCCAGCAGCCAAGATTTCTCCAGGGACCAAGAGACCCAGTACTTC. It encodes CASSQDFSRDQETQYF.

The chain links TRBV9 to TRBJ1-2; D not resolved. This CDR3 has 14 amino acids. The ends were cut back, 0 bases at V and 4 bases at J, with 10 bases in the middle. Germline V lookup: CDR1 SGDLS, CDR2 YYNGEE. The DNA for the CDR3 is TGTGCCAGCAGCGTAGCAAAAACAACCTATGGCTACACCTTC. It encodes CASSVAKTTYGYTF.